This record concerns one T cell receptor (beta chain) sequence. CDR3 length: 14 residues. Germline CDR1 reads MNHEY; CDR2 reads SMNVEV (reference sequence). Trimming shortened V by 7 bases and J by 2 bases, and 15 bases separated the two germline ends. The data were taken from a study of T cell changes during pregnancy in multiple sclerosis. TCRdb's table, derived via immunoSEQ multiplex PCR, lists solely in-frame clones and lacks some. This sample has more than 65,000 clones, with approximately 91% found just once. The sequences come from peripheral blood, collected in the first trimester of pregnancy. The receptor comes from a female donor with multiple sclerosis, enrolled in a pregnancy study. The chain recombines TRBV27 with TRBJ2-7; weak D call: TRBD2 (5 bases). This CDR3 reads CASTPGSGPYEQYF. The CDR3 DNA follows: TGTGCCAGCACCCCGGGGAGCGGTCCCTACGAGCAGTACTTC.